Listed below are T cell receptor beta chains from one sample, sequenced in a study of cytomegalovirus exposure and HLA in healthy donors. Some clones are missing from TCRdb's copy, which holds only in-frame ones; the method was immunoSEQ multiplex PCR. The sample's table shows about 150,000 clones. Sample: PBMCs. The receptors originated from a woman aged 50 to 65 in good health and CMV-seronegative. The CDR3 runs from the conserved cysteine through the conserved F or W. The D gene is left open where the match is weak.

j_call v_call d_call cdr3_aa cdr3_nt
TRBJ2-7 TRBV18 - CASSPDTTKQYF TGTGCCAGCTCACCTGATACAACAAAGCAGTACTTC
TRBJ2-5 TRBV6-6 - CASSAPQETQYF TGTGCCAGCAGTGCCCCTCAGGAGACCCAGTACTTC
TRBJ2-3 TRBV7-3 - CASSLRGISDTQYF TGTGCCAGCAGCTTAAGAGGAATCTCAGATACGCAGTATTTT
TRBJ2-7 TRBV7-8 - CASSLLAGEQYF TGTGCCAGCAGCTTACTCGCGGGGGAGCAGTACTTC
TRBJ2-3 TRBV19 - CATEPTGWDTQYF TGTGCCACCGAGCCGACAGGTTGGGATACGCAGTATTTT
TRBJ2-7 TRBV9 TRBD1 CASSVGSGQGIFEQYF TGTGCCAGCAGCGTAGGGTCGGGACAGGGCATATTCGAGCAGTACTTC
TRBJ2-7 TRBV5-1 - CASSPGTHTIYEQYF TGCGCCAGCAGCCCCGGGACACACACTATCTACGAGCAGTACTTC
TRBJ2-3 TRBV15 TRBD1 CATSTRTGEDTQYF TGTGCCACCAGCACCCGGACAGGGGAAGATACGCAGTATTTT
TRBJ1-1 TRBV6-1 TRBD1 CASSAGTGETEAFF TGTGCCAGCAGTGCCGGGACAGGGGAAACTGAAGCTTTCTTT
TRBJ2-7 TRBV5-1 TRBD2 CASSVGLAGGGGYEQYF TGCGCCAGCAGCGTAGGACTAGCGGGAGGAGGTGGATACGAGCAGTACTTC
TRBJ1-1 TRBV5-1 TRBD1 CASSLEQGITEAFF TGCGCCAGCAGCTTGGAACAGGGGATCACTGAAGCTTTCTTT
TRBJ2-5 TRBV5-1 - CASSLAGGGGETQYF TGCGCCAGCAGCTTGGCCGGTGGGGGCGGAGAGACCCAGTACTTC
TRBJ1-1 TRBV29-1 TRBD1 CSVTGQGNTEAFF TGCAGCGTCACGGGACAGGGGAACACTGAAGCTTTCTTT
TRBJ2-3 TRBV19 - CASSIDRGRGTDTQYF TGTGCCAGTAGTATAGATCGAGGCAGGGGAACAGATACGCAGTATTTT
TRBJ1-6 TRBV9 - CASSWDTSNSPLHF TGTGCCAGCAGCTGGGACACTTCAAATTCACCCCTCCACTTT
TRBJ2-1 TRBV7-9 TRBD1 CASSLAGQGNYNEQFF TGTGCCAGCAGCTTAGCGGGACAGGGCAACTACAATGAGCAGTTCTTC
TRBJ1-5 TRBV7-9 - CASSLGAGGGVYSNQPQHF TGTGCCAGCAGCTTAGGAGCGGGTGGAGGGGTCTATAGCAATCAGCCCCAGCATTTT
TRBJ1-5 TRBV30 - CAWTRGTDQPQHF TGTGCCTGGACGAGAGGGACTGATCAGCCCCAGCATTTT
TRBJ2-2 TRBV9 - CASSVFSTGELFF TGTGCCAGCAGCGTATTTAGCACCGGGGAGCTGTTTTTT
TRBJ2-7 TRBV9 - CASSLRGYEQYF TGTGCCAGCAGCCTCAGGGGCTACGAGCAGTACTTC
TRBJ2-6 TRBV5-1 - CASRDSSGANVLTF TGCGCCAGCAGAGATAGCTCTGGGGCCAACGTCCTGACTTTC
TRBJ2-5 TRBV13 TRBD2 CASSLAGGRGETQYF TGTGCCAGCAGCCTAGCGGGGGGGCGAGGAGAGACCCAGTACTTC
TRBJ2-6 TRBV30 - CARRTAGANVLTF TGTGCCCGGAGGACTGCTGGGGCCAACGTCCTGACTTTC
TRBJ2-3 TRBV7-2 - CASSLALIAADTQYF TGTGCCAGCAGCTTAGCGCTAATAGCGGCAGATACGCAGTATTTT
TRBJ2-1 TRBV29-1 TRBD2 CSVATSVNEQFF TGCAGCGTGGCGACTAGCGTCAATGAGCAGTTCTTC
TRBJ2-1 TRBV28 - CASSPGTHYNEQFF TGTGCCAGCAGCCCAGGCACCCACTACAATGAGCAGTTCTTC
TRBJ2-5 TRBV2 - CASRLGATGYF TGTGCCAGCAGGTTAGGTGCAACGGGGTACTTC
TRBJ2-5 TRBV30 - CAWTRAGGETQYF TGTGCCTGGACTAGAGCGGGCGGGGAGACCCAGTACTTC
TRBJ2-5 TRBV18 - CASSPKTVQETQYF TGTGCCAGCTCTCCAAAGACAGTCCAAGAGACCCAGTACTTC
TRBJ2-1 TRBV5-4 - CASSLEQYHNEQFF TGTGCCAGCAGCTTGGAACAGTACCACAATGAGCAGTTCTTC
TRBJ2-7 TRBV15 - CATSIARNQPEQYF TGTGCCACCAGCATAGCCCGGAACCAACCCGAGCAGTACTTC
TRBJ1-2 TRBV18 - CANSRLEGGYGYTF TGTGCCAATTCAAGGTTGGAGGGAGGATATGGCTACACCTTC
TRBJ1-2 TRBV28 TRBD1 CASSGQGFPYGYTF TGTGCCAGCAGTGGACAGGGGTTCCCCTATGGCTACACCTTC
TRBJ2-7 TRBV19 - CASSMEGASYEQYF TGTGCCAGTAGTATGGAAGGGGCTTCCTACGAGCAGTACTTC
TRBJ2-7 TRBV7-2 - CASSFGAGVGYEQYF TGTGCCAGCAGCTTCGGTGCCGGGGTGGGCTACGAGCAGTACTTC
TRBJ2-6 TRBV15 TRBD2 CAAARGGAPSGANVLTF TGTGCCGCTGCTCGGGGGGGGGCACCCTCTGGGGCCAACGTCCTGACTTTC
TRBJ2-7 TRBV5-6 - CASSLPSSYEQYF TGTGCCAGCAGCTTGCCGAGCTCCTACGAGCAGTACTTC
TRBJ2-3 TRBV15 TRBD2 CATSRPLAGVAGTDTQYF TGTGCCACCAGCAGACCCCTAGCGGGAGTCGCTGGCACAGATACGCAGTATTTT
TRBJ2-3 TRBV9 - CASSVGWESDTQYF TGTGCCAGCAGCGTAGGTTGGGAGTCAGATACGCAGTATTTT
TRBJ1-6 TRBV21-1 - CASSKSGKRVEPLHF TGTGCCAGCAGCAAATCAGGGAAAAGGGTCGAACCCCTCCACTTT